A selection of T cell receptor beta chains follows, all from one sample in a study of blood T cell repertoires in COVID-19. Data came from immunoSEQ multiplex PCR; TCRdb stores just in-frame clones and leaves some out. The repertoire consists of tens of thousands of clones, with about 80% occurring once and the leading ten covering around two fifths. The sample taken for sequencing was peripheral blood. These receptors originate from a man at least 80 years old with acute or convalescent COVID-19. CDR3s include the opening cysteine and the closing phenylalanine or tryptophan. Each record gives: D gene, V gene, J gene, clone size, CDR3 protein, CDR3 DNA. D genes are given only for firm matches. Some rows have no size entry. The others give once, few or many, or a class for an expanded clone.

D gene: TRBD1
V gene: TRBV18
J gene: TRBJ1-1
clone size: NA
CDR3 protein: CASSSAGQGPNTEAFF
CDR3 DNA: TGTGCCAGCTCGTCCGCTGGACAGGGACCGAACACTGAAGCTTTCTTT

D gene: NA
V gene: TRBV30
J gene: TRBJ1-5
clone size: NA
CDR3 protein: CASSAGSSQPQHF
CDR3 DNA: TGTGCCTCCTCCGCGGGGAGCTCTCAGCCCCAGCATTTT

D gene: TRBD1
V gene: TRBV6-2/TRBV6-3
J gene: TRBJ2-2
clone size: NA
CDR3 protein: CASSSDRPIARELFF
CDR3 DNA: TGTGCCAGCAGTTCGGACAGGCCCATCGCCAGGGAGCTGTTTTTT

D gene: NA
V gene: TRBV6-5
J gene: TRBJ1-5
clone size: NA
CDR3 protein: CASSKDITSNQPQHF
CDR3 DNA: TGTGCCAGCAGTAAGGACATTACTAGCAATCAGCCCCAGCATTTT

D gene: NA
V gene: TRBV7-2
J gene: TRBJ2-5
clone size: NA
CDR3 protein: CASSHTGKWETQYF
CDR3 DNA: TGTGCCAGCAGCCATACAGGGAAATGGGAGACCCAGTACTTC

D gene: NA
V gene: TRBV19
J gene: TRBJ2-4
clone size: few
CDR3 protein: CASSIGTGSKNIQYF
CDR3 DNA: TGTGCCAGTAGTATAGGAACAGGGAGTAAAAACATTCAGTACTTC

D gene: NA
V gene: TRBV27
J gene: TRBJ1-2
clone size: NA
CDR3 protein: CASSLTGREDYGYTF
CDR3 DNA: TGTGCCAGCAGCTTAACTGGCAGGGAGGACTATGGCTACACCTTC

D gene: NA
V gene: TRBV18
J gene: TRBJ1-3
clone size: NA
CDR3 protein: CASIMGLSGNTIYF
CDR3 DNA: TGTGCCAGCATCATGGGGCTCTCTGGAAACACCATATATTTT

D gene: TRBD2
V gene: TRBV2
J gene: TRBJ2-7
clone size: NA
CDR3 protein: CASRPDSGGYYEQYF
CDR3 DNA: TGTGCCAGCAGACCCGATAGCGGGGGGTACTACGAGCAGTACTTC

D gene: TRBD1
V gene: TRBV7-3
J gene: TRBJ1-2
clone size: few
CDR3 protein: CASSLTGTGAGGYTF
CDR3 DNA: TGTGCCAGCAGCTTAACGGGGACAGGGGCGGGAGGCTACACCTTC

D gene: NA
V gene: TRBV18
J gene: TRBJ1-1
clone size: NA
CDR3 protein: CASSPDAGSEAFF
CDR3 DNA: TGTGCCAGCTCACCCGACGCTGGGAGTGAAGCTTTCTTT

D gene: NA
V gene: TRBV27
J gene: TRBJ1-1
clone size: few
CDR3 protein: CASRLDRMNTEAFF
CDR3 DNA: TGTGCCAGCAGACTGGACAGAATGAACACTGAAGCTTTCTTT

D gene: TRBD1
V gene: TRBV18
J gene: TRBJ1-1
clone size: NA
CDR3 protein: CASSPPGTGGNTEAFF
CDR3 DNA: TGTGCCAGCTCACCACCGGGGACAGGAGGTAACACTGAAGCTTTCTTT

D gene: TRBD1
V gene: TRBV19
J gene: TRBJ1-2
clone size: NA
CDR3 protein: CASSKGQDHGYTF
CDR3 DNA: TGTGCCAGTAGTAAGGGACAGGACCATGGCTACACCTTC

D gene: NA
V gene: TRBV7-9
J gene: TRBJ1-6
clone size: once
CDR3 protein: CASSLVFGGDRTRSTLHF
CDR3 DNA: TGTGCCAGCAGCTTAGTTTTTGGGGGGGACCGTACCAGGTCCACCCTCCACTTT

D gene: NA
V gene: TRBV18
J gene: TRBJ2-3
clone size: NA
CDR3 protein: CASQSDRSTDTQYF
CDR3 DNA: TGTGCCAGCCAATCGGACAGAAGCACAGATACGCAGTATTTT

D gene: TRBD1
V gene: TRBV15
J gene: TRBJ2-5
clone size: few
CDR3 protein: CATSRGGQGEVETQYF
CDR3 DNA: TGTGCCACCAGCAGAGGAGGACAGGGGGAGGTGGAGACCCAGTACTTC

D gene: TRBD2
V gene: TRBV6-2/TRBV6-3
J gene: TRBJ2-1
clone size: few
CDR3 protein: CASSRTSGRSEEQFF
CDR3 DNA: TGTGCCAGCAGTCGGACTAGCGGGAGAAGCGAGGAGCAGTTCTTC

D gene: NA
V gene: TRBV6-5
J gene: TRBJ2-3
clone size: NA
CDR3 protein: CASIGAGRDTQYF
CDR3 DNA: TGTGCCAGCATCGGTGCGGGAAGGGATACGCAGTATTTT

D gene: NA
V gene: TRBV24-1
J gene: TRBJ1-2
clone size: few
CDR3 protein: CATQGATNYGYTF
CDR3 DNA: TGTGCCACGCAGGGTGCTACTAACTATGGCTACACCTTC

D gene: NA
V gene: TRBV5-5
J gene: TRBJ1-5
clone size: NA
CDR3 protein: CASSLTEQGNNQPQHF
CDR3 DNA: TGTGCCAGCAGCTTGACAGAACAAGGAAACAATCAGCCCCAGCATTTT

D gene: TRBD1
V gene: TRBV5-4
J gene: TRBJ2-5
clone size: few
CDR3 protein: CASTLGTGETQYF
CDR3 DNA: TGTGCCAGCACCCTGGGGACAGGCGAGACCCAGTACTTC

D gene: TRBD1
V gene: TRBV6-5
J gene: TRBJ1-2
clone size: NA
CDR3 protein: CASWGTGATYGYTF
CDR3 DNA: TGTGCCAGCTGGGGGACAGGGGCGACCTATGGCTACACCTTC

D gene: TRBD1
V gene: TRBV23-1
J gene: TRBJ2-7
clone size: NA
CDR3 protein: CASSHEGQEFEQYF
CDR3 DNA: TGCGCCAGCAGTCATGAGGGACAGGAATTCGAGCAGTACTTC

D gene: NA
V gene: TRBV7-2
J gene: TRBJ2-2
clone size: NA
CDR3 protein: CASSPRQNTGELFF
CDR3 DNA: TGTGCCAGCAGTCCAAGACAGAACACCGGGGAGCTGTTTTTT

D gene: TRBD1
V gene: TRBV30
J gene: TRBJ1-5
clone size: NA
CDR3 protein: CAWSPPGQPHQPQHF
CDR3 DNA: TGTGCCTGGAGTCCTCCGGGACAGCCACATCAGCCCCAGCATTTT

D gene: NA
V gene: TRBV7-3
J gene: TRBJ2-1
clone size: NA
CDR3 protein: CASSLSRYNEQFF
CDR3 DNA: TGTGCCAGCAGCTTATCCAGATACAATGAGCAGTTCTTC

D gene: TRBD1
V gene: TRBV12-3/TRBV12-4
J gene: TRBJ1-2
clone size: once
CDR3 protein: CASNPQDRSPLTF
CDR3 DNA: TGTGCCAGCAACCCACAGGACAGGTCCCCTCTAACCTTC

D gene: TRBD1
V gene: TRBV5-8
J gene: TRBJ2-5
clone size: NA
CDR3 protein: CASSLGQGGTQYF
CDR3 DNA: TGTGCCAGCAGCCTCGGACAGGGGGGGACCCAGTACTTC

D gene: TRBD1
V gene: TRBV5-1
J gene: TRBJ2-2
clone size: once
CDR3 protein: CASSIDRAAPGELFF
CDR3 DNA: TGCGCCAGCAGCATTGACAGGGCCGCACCCGGGGAGCTGTTTTTT

D gene: TRBD1
V gene: TRBV7-2
J gene: TRBJ2-2
clone size: NA
CDR3 protein: CASSSGTGVTGELFF
CDR3 DNA: TGTGCCAGCAGTTCCGGGACAGGGGTAACCGGGGAGCTGTTTTTT

D gene: TRBD1
V gene: TRBV24-1
J gene: TRBJ2-3
clone size: NA
CDR3 protein: CATSDPRQGSTDTQYF
CDR3 DNA: TGTGCCACCAGTGACCCCCGACAGGGTAGCACAGATACGCAGTATTTT

D gene: NA
V gene: TRBV5-1
J gene: TRBJ2-3
clone size: few
CDR3 protein: CASSFMGPDTQYF
CDR3 DNA: TGCGCCAGCAGCTTTATGGGGCCAGATACGCAGTATTTT

D gene: NA
V gene: TRBV19
J gene: TRBJ1-1
clone size: NA
CDR3 protein: CASSIGSMGTEAFF
CDR3 DNA: TGTGCCAGTAGTATCGGGAGTATGGGCACTGAAGCTTTCTTT

D gene: TRBD2
V gene: TRBV7-2
J gene: TRBJ2-7
clone size: NA
CDR3 protein: CASSLGLAEQYF
CDR3 DNA: TGTGCCAGCAGCTTGGGACTAGCCGAGCAGTACTTC

D gene: TRBD1
V gene: TRBV5-1
J gene: TRBJ2-7
clone size: once
CDR3 protein: CASSPGTASLEQYF
CDR3 DNA: TGCGCCAGCAGTCCCGGGACAGCCTCTTTGGAGCAGTACTTC

D gene: TRBD1
V gene: TRBV9
J gene: TRBJ2-3
clone size: NA
CDR3 protein: CASGQGATDTQYF
CDR3 DNA: TGTGCCAGCGGACAGGGGGCCACAGATACGCAGTATTTT

D gene: TRBD1
V gene: TRBV7-6
J gene: TRBJ2-2
clone size: NA
CDR3 protein: CASSLITGTANTGELFF
CDR3 DNA: TGTGCCAGCAGCTTGATAACCGGGACAGCGAACACCGGGGAGCTGTTTTTT

D gene: NA
V gene: TRBV3-1/TRBV3-2
J gene: TRBJ2-5
clone size: NA
CDR3 protein: CASSQDPAAGKETQYF
CDR3 DNA: TGTGCCAGCAGCCAAGACCCGGCGGCGGGGAAGGAGACCCAGTACTTC